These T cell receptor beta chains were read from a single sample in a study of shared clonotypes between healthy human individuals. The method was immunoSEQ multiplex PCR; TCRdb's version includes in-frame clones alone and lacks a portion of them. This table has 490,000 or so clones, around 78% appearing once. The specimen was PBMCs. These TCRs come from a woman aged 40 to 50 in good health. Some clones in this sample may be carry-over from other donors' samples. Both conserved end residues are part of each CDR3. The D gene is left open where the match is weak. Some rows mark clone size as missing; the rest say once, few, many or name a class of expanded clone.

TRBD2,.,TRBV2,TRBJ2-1,TGTGCCAGCAGCGAACTAGCGGGAGGGGGGAATGAGCAGTTCTTC,CASSELAGGGNEQFF
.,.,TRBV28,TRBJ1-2,TGTGCCAGCAGAATCTTGGGGGCAAGTTGGATGCACGATGGCTACACCTTC,CASRILGASWMHDGYTF
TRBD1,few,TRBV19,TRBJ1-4,TGTGCCAGTAGTAGAGACAGGGTTGAAAAACTGTTTTTT,CASSRDRVEKLFF
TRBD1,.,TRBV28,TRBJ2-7,TGTGCCAGCAGCTCTGGACAGGGGGCCTACGAGCAGTACTTC,CASSSGQGAYEQYF
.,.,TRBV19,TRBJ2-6,TGTGCCAGTAGTATCCGGCAGCTACTTAGCTCTGGGGCCAACGTCCTGACTTTC,CASSIRQLLSSGANVLTF
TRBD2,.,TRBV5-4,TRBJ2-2,TGTGCCAGCAGCCAGGGACTAGCTTTCGCCGGGGAGCTGTTTTTT,CASSQGLAFAGELFF
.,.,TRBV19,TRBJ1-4,TGTGCCAGTAGTGGATGGGGCGCGAATGAAAAACTGTTTTTT,CASSGWGANEKLFF
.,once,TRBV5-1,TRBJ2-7,TGCGCCAGCAGCCTCCCCCGGGACAAGCAGTACTTC,CASSLPRDKQYF
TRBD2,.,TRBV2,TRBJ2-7,TGTGCCAGCAAGGTGGGCGGGAGGGCCTCCGAGCAGTACTTC,CASKVGGRASEQYF
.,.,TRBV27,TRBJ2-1,TGTGCCAGCAGTTTATGGGTTGGGAATGAGCAGTTCTTC,CASSLWVGNEQFF
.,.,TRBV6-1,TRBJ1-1,TGTGCCAGCAGAACAGGCCAAGAGCACACTGAAGCTTTCTTT,CASRTGQEHTEAFF
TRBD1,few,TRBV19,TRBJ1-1,TGTGCCAGCGGGACAGGGAACACTGAAGCTTTCTTT,CASGTGNTEAFF
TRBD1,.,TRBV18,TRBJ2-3,TGTGCCAGCTCACCAAACTTCGGGACAGGGGAAGGAGATACGCAGTATTTT,CASSPNFGTGEGDTQYF
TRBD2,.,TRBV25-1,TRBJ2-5,TGTGCCAGCAGAGCCCCGGGACTAGCGGGAGAAGAGACCCAGTACTTC,CASRAPGLAGEETQYF
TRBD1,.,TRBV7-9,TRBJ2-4,TGTGCCAGCACCCCAGAGGGGGCGGTTTCTCAGGCCAAAAACATTCAGTACTTC,CASTPEGAVSQAKNIQYF
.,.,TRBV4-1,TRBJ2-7,TGCGCCAGCAGCCCCGGACAGTCCCGCTCCTACGAGCAGTACTTC,CASSPGQSRSYEQYF
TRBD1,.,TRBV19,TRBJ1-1,TGTGCCAGTAGTAAGCGACAGGGGTTAAACACTGAAGCTTTCTTT,CASSKRQGLNTEAFF
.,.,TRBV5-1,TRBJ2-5,TGCGCCAGCAACCGGAACCAAGAGACCCAGTACTTC,CASNRNQETQYF
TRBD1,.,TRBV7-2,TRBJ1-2,TGTGCCAGCAGCCCGGGAACAGGGGGCAGCTCTGGCTACACCTTC,CASSPGTGGSSGYTF
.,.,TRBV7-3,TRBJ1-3,TGTGCCAGCAGCTTAACGAAATTGGAGACAGACGGAAACACCATATATTTT,CASSLTKLETDGNTIYF
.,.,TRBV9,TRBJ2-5,TGTGCCAGCAGCGTAGGAAGCACAGTAGAGACCCAGTACTTC,CASSVGSTVETQYF
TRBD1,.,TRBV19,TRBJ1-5,TGTGCCAGTAGTATACAGGGGGCGCAGCCCCAGCATTTT,CASSIQGAQPQHF
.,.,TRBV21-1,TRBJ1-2,TGTGCCAGCAGTCCCGGGACAGGGGGTTCCTATGGCTACACCTTC,CASSPGTGGSYGYTF
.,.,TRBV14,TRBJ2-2,TGTGCCAGCAGCCAAGAATTAGGGAACACCGGGGAGCTGTTTTTT,CASSQELGNTGELFF
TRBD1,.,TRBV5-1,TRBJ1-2,TGCGCCAGCAGCTTGGGACAGGGGGCAGTCAGCTATGGCTACACCTTC,CASSLGQGAVSYGYTF
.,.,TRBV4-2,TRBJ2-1,TGTGCCAGCAGCCAAGACCCGGGACTTTCCTACAATGAGCAGTTCTTC,CASSQDPGLSYNEQFF
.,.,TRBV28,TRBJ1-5,TGTGCCAGCAGTTCTTGGGGTCGAGGGACCAATCAGCCCCAGCATTTT,CASSSWGRGTNQPQHF